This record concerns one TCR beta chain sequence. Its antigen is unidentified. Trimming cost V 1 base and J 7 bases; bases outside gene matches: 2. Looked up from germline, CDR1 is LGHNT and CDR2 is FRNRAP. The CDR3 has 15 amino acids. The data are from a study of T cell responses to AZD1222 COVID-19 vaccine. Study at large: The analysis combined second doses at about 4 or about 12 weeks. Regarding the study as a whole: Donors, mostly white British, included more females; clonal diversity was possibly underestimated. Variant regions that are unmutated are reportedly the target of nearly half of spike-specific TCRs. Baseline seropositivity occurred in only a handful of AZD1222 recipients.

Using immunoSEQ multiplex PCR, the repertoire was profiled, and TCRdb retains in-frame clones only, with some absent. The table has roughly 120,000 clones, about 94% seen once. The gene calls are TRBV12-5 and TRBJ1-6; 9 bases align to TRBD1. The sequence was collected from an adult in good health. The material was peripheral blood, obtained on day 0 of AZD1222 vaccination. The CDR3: CASGLGGTGNSPLHF. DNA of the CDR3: TGTGCTAGTGGTTTGGGTGGGACAGGGAATTCACCCCTCCACTTT.